This T cell receptor beta chain was retrieved from a study of T cell responses to AZD1222 COVID-19 vaccine. This clone was counted a single time. The CDR3 consists of 15 residues. Looked up from germline, CDR1 is LGHDT and CDR2 is YNNKEL (reference sequence). Deletions cut 1 base from V and 4 bases from J, with 11 bases between. Profiling relied on immunoSEQ multiplex PCR, and the TCRdb table lists in-frame clones only, not all of them. The sample contains 160,000 or so clones, more than 85% of which appear only once. The rearrangement links TRBV3-1 (or the pseudogene TRBV3-2) to TRBJ1-5, with D maybe TRBD1 (6 bases). Sequenced material: peripheral blood, taken after recovery from COVID-19. This TCR derives from an adult who had recovered from COVID-19. The CDR3 nucleotides are TGTGCCAGCAGCCAAGGCCAGGGGAGGAATCAGCCCCAGCATTTT. It is translated as CASSQGQGRNQPQHF.